This T cell receptor beta chain was obtained from a study of T cells in Graves' hyperthyroidism and ophthalmopathy (dated by TCRdb to between 2017 and 2020). About the study as a whole: TCR V-J signatures able to tell the groups apart were searched for in a discovery cohort of 100 or so patients, of whom more than 40 had Graves' ophthalmopathy and around 58 had stable Graves' hyperthyroidism. Once sampling was done, hyperthyroidism patients were given methimazole at a starting dose of 30 mg daily, whereas ophthalmopathy patients were given high-dose intravenous methylprednisolone. Thyroid tissue and blood T-cell repertoires from six Graves' hyperthyroidism patients were also compared in the study. An independent validation cohort of under 20 hyperthyroidism patients and 17 patients who later progressed to ophthalmopathy tested prospective prediction of ophthalmopathy. For training and testing, the 100 or so patients in the discovery cohort were randomly divided in a 7:3 ratio. The paper reports TCR Vbeta CDR3 sequencing of some 140 peripheral blood samples: around 45 ophthalmopathy, about 75 hyperthyroidism and around 17 progressor patients. Points the paper makes about the study in general: Ophthalmopathy was separated from stable hyperthyroidism by a 13 V-J signature model, with approximately 90% sensitivity and about 81% specificity obtained in cross-validation and 80%/75% obtained in testing. Most expanded thyroid clonotypes (frequency above 0.001) were also detected in blood, a finding suggesting that blood repertoires may reflect thyroid immune responses. In validation, the model predicted progression to ophthalmopathy with 55% to 71% sensitivity and over 72% specificity, a median of 6.5 months before onset. Sample size was not statistically predetermined, and blinding of investigators to group allocation was not performed.

The TCR beta CDR3 regions were amplified from the RNA transcripts. For the first round of RT-PCR on the TCR CDR3, the HTBI primer set was used together with the Qiagen OneStep RT-PCR kit. Libraries were constructed in a second round of multiplex PCR, after which size selection and purification were performed. Sequencing of the libraries was done on an Illumina HiSeq2000 using paired-end 100 bp reads. On the authors' methods: SOAPnuke was used to process the raw data, with reads discarded if the reads contained adapters or uncalled bases, had a mean Phred below 15, or lacked an exact constant-primer or identifier match. High-quality paired reads were merged using COPE v1.2.5, and each unique nucleotide sequence was defined as a clonotype. MiTCR v1.1 was used to align the clonotypes against IMGT TRBV, TRBD and TRBJ reference segments. The analysis included only V-J combinations with a frequency above 0.0001, which together covered roughly 99% of the repertoires. The TCS score was defined as F50 (clonal expansion) divided by E x V (chaos), with BLOSUM62-based TCRdist calculated between CDR3 peptides within each V-J. Welch's t-statistics and random forest reduced fewer than 600 V-J features to under 15, which were used in a naive Bayes classifier (R e1071). The similarity between thyroid and blood repertoires was quantified using the Morisita-Horn index. TCRdb reprocessed the public reads (quality trimming at Q25 with fastp, clone calling with MiXCR) and kept in-frame beta chains. Identical CDR3 protein sequences are pooled into one entry, listed with their most common genes and DNA. Here the V and J calls rest on TCRdb's processing, not on the authors' analysis. Present in this sample are 450,000 to 700,000 distinct CDR3 sequences, approximately 44% of which were seen just once. Clones ranked in the top ten supply 7.5% to 8.5% of the sample.

This clonotype occurred many times. Its target antigen remains unknown. No base qualities exist here, and no much larger clone lies one base off it. According to the germline V gene, CDR1 reads SNHLY and CDR2 reads FYNNEI. The cysteine opens and the phenylalanine closes a CDR3 of 13 amino acids. The kept DNA is CDR3 alone, 39 bases in frame from the first base. The V end loses 6 bases and the J end loses 3 bases, and a stretch of 11 bases separates them. A patient counted as having stable Graves' hyperthyroidism if no progression to ophthalmopathy occurred over 18 months of follow-up. Hyperthyroidism patients were aged 18 to 65 years and newly diagnosed, with disease duration of less than 2 months. Exclusion was applied to patients with uncontrolled infections, other autoimmune diseases, pregnancy or lactation. Diagnoses were based on clinical symptoms, serum thyroxine and TRAb, thyroid ultrasound and orbital computed tomography. Total RNA was extracted with Trizol reagent, and quality was checked on an Agilent 2100 Bioanalyzer.

Sample: peripheral blood or thyroid tissue (not recorded which). This clonotype was obtained from a woman younger than 30 with Graves' hyperthyroidism. Recombination connected TRBV2 to TRBJ1-2; too little of a D gene remains to name it. Here is the DNA: TGTGCCAGCAGCCCTGGGGTAGACTATGGCTACACCTTC. The translation is CASSPGVDYGYTF.